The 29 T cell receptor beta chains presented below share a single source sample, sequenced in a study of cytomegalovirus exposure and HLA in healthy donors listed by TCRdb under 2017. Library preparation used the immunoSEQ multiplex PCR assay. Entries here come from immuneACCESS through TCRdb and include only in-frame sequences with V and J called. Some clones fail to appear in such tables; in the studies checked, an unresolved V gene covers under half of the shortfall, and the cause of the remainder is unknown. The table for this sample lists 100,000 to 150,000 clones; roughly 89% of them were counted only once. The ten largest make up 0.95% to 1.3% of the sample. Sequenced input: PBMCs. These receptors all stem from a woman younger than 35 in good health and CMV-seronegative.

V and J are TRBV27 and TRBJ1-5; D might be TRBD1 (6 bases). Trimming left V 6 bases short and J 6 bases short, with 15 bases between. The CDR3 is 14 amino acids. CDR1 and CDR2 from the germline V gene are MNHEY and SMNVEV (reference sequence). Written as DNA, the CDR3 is TGTGCCAGCAGACCAGGGGTTGGGGGTCAGCCCCAGCATTTT. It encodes CASRPGVGGQPQHF.

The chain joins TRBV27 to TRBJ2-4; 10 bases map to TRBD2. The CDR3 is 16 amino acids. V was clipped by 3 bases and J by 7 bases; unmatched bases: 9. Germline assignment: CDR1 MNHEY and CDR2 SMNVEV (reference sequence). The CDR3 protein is CASSFSLASGSNIQYF. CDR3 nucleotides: TGTGCCAGCAGTTTTTCTCTTGCTAGCGGGAGCAACATTCAGTACTTC.

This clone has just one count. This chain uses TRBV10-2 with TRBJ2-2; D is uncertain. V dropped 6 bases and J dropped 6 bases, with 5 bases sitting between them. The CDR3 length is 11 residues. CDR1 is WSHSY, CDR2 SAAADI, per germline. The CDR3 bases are TGCGCCAGCAGGGCATCCGGGGAGCTGTTTTTT. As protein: CASRASGELFF.

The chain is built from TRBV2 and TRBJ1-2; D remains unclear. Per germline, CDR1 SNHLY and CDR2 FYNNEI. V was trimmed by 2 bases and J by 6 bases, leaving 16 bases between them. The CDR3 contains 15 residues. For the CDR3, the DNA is TGTGCCAGCAGTGAATACATGGAGGTTGGCGATGGCTACACCTTC. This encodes CASSEYMEVGDGYTF. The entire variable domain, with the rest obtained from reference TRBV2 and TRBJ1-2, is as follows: EPEVTQTPSHQVTQMGQEVILRCVPISNHLYFYWYRQILGQKVEFLVSFYNNEISEKSEIFDDQFSVERPDGSNFTLKIRSTKLEDSAMYFCASSEYMEVGDGYTFGSGTRLTVV.

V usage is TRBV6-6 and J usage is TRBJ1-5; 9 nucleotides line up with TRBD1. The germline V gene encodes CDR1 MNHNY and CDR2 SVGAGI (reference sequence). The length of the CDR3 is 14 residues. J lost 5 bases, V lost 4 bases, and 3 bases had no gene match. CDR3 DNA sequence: TGTGCCAGCAGTTTACGACAGGGGGATCAGCCCCAGCATTTT. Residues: CASSLRQGDQPQHF.

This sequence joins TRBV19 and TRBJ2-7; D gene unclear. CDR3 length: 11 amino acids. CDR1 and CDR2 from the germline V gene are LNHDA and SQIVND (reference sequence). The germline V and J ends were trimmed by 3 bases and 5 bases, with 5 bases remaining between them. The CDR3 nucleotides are TGTGCCAGTAGTATGCGGAACGAGCAGTACGTC. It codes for CASSMRNEQYV.

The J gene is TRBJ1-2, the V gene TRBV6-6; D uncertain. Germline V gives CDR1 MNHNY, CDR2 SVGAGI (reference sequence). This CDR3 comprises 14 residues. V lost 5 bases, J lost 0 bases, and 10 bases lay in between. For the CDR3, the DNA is TGTGCCAGCAGTCCGAGGGAGACTAACTATGGCTACACCTTC. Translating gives CASSPRETNYGYTF.

As DNA, the CDR3 is TGTGCCAGTAGTATAGGAGAACTTCACAATCAGCCCCAGCATTTT. Amino acid sequence: CASSIGELHNQPQHF. The chain carries TRBV19 and TRBJ1-5; D call uncertain. The length of the CDR3 is 15 residues. The V end was cut by 1 base, the J end by 3 bases, with 10 bases between. Germline values: CDR1 LNHDA, CDR2 SQIVND (reference sequence).

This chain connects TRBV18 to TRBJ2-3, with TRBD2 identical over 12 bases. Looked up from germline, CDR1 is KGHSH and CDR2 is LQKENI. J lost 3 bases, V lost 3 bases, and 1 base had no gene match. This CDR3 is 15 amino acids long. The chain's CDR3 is CASSPTSGRTDTQYF. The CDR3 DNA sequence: TGTGCCAGCTCACCGACTAGCGGGAGAACAGATACGCAGTATTTT.

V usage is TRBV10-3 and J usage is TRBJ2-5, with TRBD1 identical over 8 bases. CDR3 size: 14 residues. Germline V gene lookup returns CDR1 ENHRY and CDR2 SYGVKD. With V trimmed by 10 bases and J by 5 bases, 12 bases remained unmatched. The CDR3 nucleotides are TGTGCCACCAGGATCTCAGGGGGCTGGGAGACCCAGTACTTC. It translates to CATRISGGWETQYF.

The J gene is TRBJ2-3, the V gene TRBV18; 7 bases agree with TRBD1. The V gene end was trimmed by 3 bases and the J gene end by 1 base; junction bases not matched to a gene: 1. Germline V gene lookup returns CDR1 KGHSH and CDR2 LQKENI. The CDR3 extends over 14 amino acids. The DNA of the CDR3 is TGTGCCAGCTCACCCCAGGGGGGCACAGATACGCAGTATTTT. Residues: CASSPQGGTDTQYF.

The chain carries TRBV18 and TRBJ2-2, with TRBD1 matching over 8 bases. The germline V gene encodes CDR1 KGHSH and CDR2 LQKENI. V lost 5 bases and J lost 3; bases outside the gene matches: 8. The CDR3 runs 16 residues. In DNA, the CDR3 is TGTGCCAGCTCAAGCCTGGCGGGACAGGACACCGGGGAGCTGTTTTTT. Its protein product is CASSSLAGQDTGELFF.

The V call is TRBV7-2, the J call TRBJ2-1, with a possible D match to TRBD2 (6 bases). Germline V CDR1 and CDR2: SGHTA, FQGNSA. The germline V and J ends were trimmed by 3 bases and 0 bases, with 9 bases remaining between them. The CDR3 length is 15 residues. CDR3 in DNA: TGTGCCAGCAGCTTTGAGGACTACTCCTACAATGAGCAGTTCTTC. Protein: CASSFEDYSYNEQFF. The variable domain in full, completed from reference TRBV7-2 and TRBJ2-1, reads GAGVSQSPSNKVTEKGKDVELRCDPISGHTALYWYRQSLGQGLEFLIYFQGNSAPDKSGLPSDRFSAERTGGSVSTLTIQRTQQEDSAVYLCASSFEDYSYNEQFFGPGTRLTVL.

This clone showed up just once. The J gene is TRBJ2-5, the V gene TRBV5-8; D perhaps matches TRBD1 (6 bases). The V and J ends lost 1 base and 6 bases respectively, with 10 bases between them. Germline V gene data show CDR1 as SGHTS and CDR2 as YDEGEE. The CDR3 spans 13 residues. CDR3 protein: CASSLTGYQTQYF. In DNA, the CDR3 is TGTGCCAGCAGCTTGACAGGGTATCAGACCCAGTACTTC.

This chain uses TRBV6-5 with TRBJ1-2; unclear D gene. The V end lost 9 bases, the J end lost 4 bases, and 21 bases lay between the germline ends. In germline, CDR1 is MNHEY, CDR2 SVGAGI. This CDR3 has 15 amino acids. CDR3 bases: TGTGCCAGTACTACGCGGGCAGAGAAAGGCTATGGCTACACCTTC. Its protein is CASTTRAEKGYGYTF.

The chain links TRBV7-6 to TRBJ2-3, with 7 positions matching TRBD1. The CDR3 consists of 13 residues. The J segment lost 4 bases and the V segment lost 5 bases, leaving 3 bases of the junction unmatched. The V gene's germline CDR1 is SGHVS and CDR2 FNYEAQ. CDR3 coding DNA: TGTGCCAGCAGCACCGGGACAGCAGATACGCAGTATTTT. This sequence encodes CASSTGTADTQYF.

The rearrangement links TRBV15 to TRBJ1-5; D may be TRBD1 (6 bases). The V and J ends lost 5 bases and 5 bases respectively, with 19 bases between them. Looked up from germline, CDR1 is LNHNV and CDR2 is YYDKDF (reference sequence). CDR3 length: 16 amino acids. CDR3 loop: CATSQQGGLPYQPQHF. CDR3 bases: TGTGCCACCAGCCAACAGGGAGGGCTCCCCTATCAGCCCCAGCATTTT.

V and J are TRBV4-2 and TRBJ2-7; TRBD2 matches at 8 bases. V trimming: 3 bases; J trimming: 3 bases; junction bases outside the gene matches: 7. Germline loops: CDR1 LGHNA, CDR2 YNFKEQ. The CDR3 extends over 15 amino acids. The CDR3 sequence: CASSHRAGEGYEQYF. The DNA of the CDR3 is TGTGCCAGCAGCCACCGAGCGGGAGAGGGCTACGAGCAGTACTTC.

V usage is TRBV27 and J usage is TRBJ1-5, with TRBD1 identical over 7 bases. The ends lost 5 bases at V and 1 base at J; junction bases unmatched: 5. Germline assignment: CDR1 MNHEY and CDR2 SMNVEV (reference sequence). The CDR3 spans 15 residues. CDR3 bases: TGTGCCAGCAGTGCGGGACAGAGCAGCAATCAGCCCCAGCATTTT. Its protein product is CASSAGQSSNQPQHF.

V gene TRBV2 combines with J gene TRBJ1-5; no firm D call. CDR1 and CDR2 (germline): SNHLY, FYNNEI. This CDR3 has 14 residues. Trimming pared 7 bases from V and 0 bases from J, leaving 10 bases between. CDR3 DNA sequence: TGTGCCAGCACTTCCGAGTATAGCAATCAGCCCCAGCATTTT. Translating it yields CASTSEYSNQPQHF.

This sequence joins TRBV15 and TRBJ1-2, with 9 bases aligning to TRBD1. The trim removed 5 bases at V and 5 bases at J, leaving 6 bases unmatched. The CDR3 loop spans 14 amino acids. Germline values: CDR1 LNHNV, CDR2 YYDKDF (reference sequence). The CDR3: CATSSTGGTYGYTF. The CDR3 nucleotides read TGTGCCACCAGCTCCACAGGGGGCACTTATGGCTACACCTTC.

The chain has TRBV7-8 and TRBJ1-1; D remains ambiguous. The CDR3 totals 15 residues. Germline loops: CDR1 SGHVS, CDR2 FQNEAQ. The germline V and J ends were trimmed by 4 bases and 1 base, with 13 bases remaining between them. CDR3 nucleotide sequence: TGTGCCAGCAGCTATGTGGAAGGCGGGAACACTGAAGCTTTCTTT. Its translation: CASSYVEGGNTEAFF.

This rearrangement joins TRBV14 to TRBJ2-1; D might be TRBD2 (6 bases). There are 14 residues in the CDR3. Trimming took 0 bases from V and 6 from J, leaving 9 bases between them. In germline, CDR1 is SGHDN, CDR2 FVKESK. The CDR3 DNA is TGTGCCAGCAGCCAAGATCAACTAGCCAATGAGCAGTTCTTC. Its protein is CASSQDQLANEQFF.

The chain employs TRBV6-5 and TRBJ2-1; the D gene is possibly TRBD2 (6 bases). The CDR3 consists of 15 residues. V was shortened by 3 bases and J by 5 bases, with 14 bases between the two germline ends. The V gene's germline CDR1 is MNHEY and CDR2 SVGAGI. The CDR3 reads CASSYILRRDNEQFF. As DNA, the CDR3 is TGTGCCAGCAGTTATATCCTGAGGAGGGACAATGAGCAGTTCTTC.

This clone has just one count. The CDR3 DNA reads TGTGCCAGCTCACCGGCCGGGGCCAACGTCCTGACTTTC. Its translation is CASSPAGANVLTF. The chain carries TRBV18 and TRBJ2-6, with D hard to call. Trimming took off 3 bases at V and 4 bases at J, with 4 bases between the two ends. The CDR3 is 13 residues long. Germline V gene sequence: CDR1 KGHSH, CDR2 LQKENI.

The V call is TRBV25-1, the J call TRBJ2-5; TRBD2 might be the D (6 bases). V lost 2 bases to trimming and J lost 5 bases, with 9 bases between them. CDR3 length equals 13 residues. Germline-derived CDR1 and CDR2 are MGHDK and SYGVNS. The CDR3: CASSEGTRETQYF. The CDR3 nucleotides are TGTGCCAGCAGTGAAGGGACTCGGGAGACCCAGTACTTC.

This CDR3 is CASSAGGEAFF. The DNA of the CDR3 is TGTGCCAGCAGCGCAGGGGGTGAAGCTTTCTTT. The chain has TRBV7-9 and TRBJ1-1; 7 positions match TRBD1. Germline-derived CDR1 and CDR2 are SEHNR and FQNEAQ (reference sequence). Trimming took 5 bases from V and 7 from J; bases not matched to a gene: 1. The CDR3 contains 11 residues.

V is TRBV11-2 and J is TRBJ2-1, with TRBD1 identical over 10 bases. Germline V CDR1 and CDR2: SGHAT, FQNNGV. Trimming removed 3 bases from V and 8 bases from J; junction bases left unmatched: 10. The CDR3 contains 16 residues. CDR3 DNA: TGTGCCAGCAGCTTCCGGGGGACAGGGGCGGCGTATGAGCAGTTCTTC. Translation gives CASSFRGTGAAYEQFF.

The CDR3, as DNA: TGTGCCAGCAAGTTCGACAGGGTGGACACCGGGGAGCTGTTTTTT. Translation gives CASKFDRVDTGELFF. The chain recombines TRBV2 with TRBJ2-2; 7 positions agree with TRBD1. The CDR3 runs to 15 residues. Germline V gene lookup returns CDR1 SNHLY and CDR2 FYNNEI. V lost 7 bases and J lost 3; bases outside the gene matches: 8. Full variable domain (outside the CDR3, taken from reference TRBV2 and TRBJ2-2): EPEVTQTPSHQVTQMGQEVILRCVPISNHLYFYWYRQILGQKVEFLVSFYNNEISEKSEIFDDQFSVERPDGSNFTLKIRSTKLEDSAMYFCASKFDRVDTGELFFGEGSRLTVL.